This TCR beta chain was captured in a study of blood T cell repertoires in COVID-19. Overall study context: Samples representing acute and convalescent COVID-19 were sourced from the United States, Italy and Spain. T cells, B-cell-depleted T cells, or PBMCs supplied cDNA or gDNA.

V lost 8 bases and J lost 3, with 8 bases in between. Germline V gene lookup returns CDR1 SNHLY and CDR2 FYNNEI. The CDR3 has 11 amino acids. Original analysis: Scientists estimated how many nucleated cells there were by amplifying reference gene primers. The data were produced by immunoSEQ multiplex PCR, yet TCRdb's version contains in-frame clones alone and is incomplete. From that table come the V and J calls and clone size; the DNA was used to work out D and trimming. The sample lists some 190,000 clones, roughly 81% occurring once. The clonotype originates from an elderly woman with acute or convalescent COVID-19. The sample comprised peripheral blood. The chain joins TRBV2 to TRBJ2-7; D uncertain. The CDR3 here is CASALSYEQYF. In nucleotides, the CDR3 is TGTGCCAGCGCGCTTAGCTACGAGCAGTACTTC.